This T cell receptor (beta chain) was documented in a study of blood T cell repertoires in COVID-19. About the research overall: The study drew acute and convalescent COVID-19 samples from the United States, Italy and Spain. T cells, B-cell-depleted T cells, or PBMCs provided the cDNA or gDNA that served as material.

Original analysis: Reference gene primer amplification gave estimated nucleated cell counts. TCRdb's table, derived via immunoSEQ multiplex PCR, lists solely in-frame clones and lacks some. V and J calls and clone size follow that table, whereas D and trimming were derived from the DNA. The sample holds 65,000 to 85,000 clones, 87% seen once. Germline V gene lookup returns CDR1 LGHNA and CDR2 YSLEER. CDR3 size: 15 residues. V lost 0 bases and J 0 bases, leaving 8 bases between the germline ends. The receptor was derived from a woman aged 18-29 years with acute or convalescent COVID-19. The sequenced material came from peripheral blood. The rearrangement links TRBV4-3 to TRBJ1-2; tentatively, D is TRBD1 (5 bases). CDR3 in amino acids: CASSQDVGANYGYTF. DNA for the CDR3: TGCGCCAGCAGCCAAGACGTAGGGGCTAACTATGGCTACACCTTC.